The 32 T cell receptor beta chains presented below share a single source sample, sequenced in a study of T cell responses to AZD1222 COVID-19 vaccine. Profiled with immunoSEQ multiplex PCR; TCRdb holds only in-frame clones, not every one. The repertoire holds roughly 150,000 clones, with 85% to 95% as singletons. The material was peripheral blood, obtained on day 0 of AZD1222 vaccination. These receptors all stem from an adult in good health.

This chain links TRBV10-3 with TRBJ1-2; tentative D call: TRBD1 (5 bases). CDR3 length equals 15 residues. CDR1 and CDR2 from the germline V gene are ENHRY and SYGVKD. Between the trimmed V and J ends, which lost 3 bases and 4 bases, there was a span of 15 bases. In DNA form, the CDR3 reads TGTGCCATCAGTGACCCCTGGGGCCGGGGCTATGGCTACACCTTC. This translates into CAISDPWGRGYGYTF.

CDR3 loop: CASRADSNTEAFF. CDR3 DNA: TGTGCCAGCAGGGCGGATAGTAACACTGAAGCTTTCTTT. The rearrangement uses TRBV7-2 and TRBJ1-1; unclear D gene. The V and J ends lost 6 bases and 2 bases respectively, with 10 bases between them. The CDR3 spans 13 residues. Germline values: CDR1 SGHTA, CDR2 FQGNSA.

V and J are TRBV6-2 or TRBV6-3 and TRBJ1-2, with D unclear. V was clipped by 0 bases and J by 2 bases, with 10 bases between them. The CDR3 covers 15 residues. Germline V gene data show CDR1 as MNHEY and CDR2 as SVGEGT. CDR3 in DNA: TGTGCCAGCAGTTACTCGTTCACGGTGAACTATGGCTACACCTTC. It encodes CASSYSFTVNYGYTF.

The chain uses TRBV29-1 and TRBJ1-1, with 7 bases aligning to TRBD1. V shed 6 bases and J 2 bases; nucleotides not matched to a gene: 3. The CDR3 is made up of 12 amino acids. Germline CDR1 SQVTM, CDR2 ANQGSEA. CDR3 region: CSVRDSNTEAFF. CDR3 in DNA: TGCAGCGTAAGGGACAGTAACACTGAAGCTTTCTTT.

The genes are TRBV5-6 and TRBJ2-7; a weak D match, TRBD2 (6 bases). V was trimmed by 0 bases and J by 1 base, leaving 11 bases between them. Germline lookup yields CDR1 SGHDT and CDR2 YYEEEE. The CDR3 covers 15 residues. CDR3 sequence (DNA): TGTGCCAGCAGCTTGGCGTCTAGCGAGTCCTACGAGCAGTACTTC. Its translation is CASSLASSESYEQYF.

This chain joins TRBV5-1 and TRBJ1-3; unclear D gene. CDR1 SGHRS and CDR2 YFSETQ come from the germline V gene. This CDR3 is 15 amino acids long. V was cut by 5 bases and J by 0 bases, with 12 bases left in between. The CDR3 reads CASRPDGLSGNTIYF. CDR3 coding DNA: TGCGCCAGCAGACCCGACGGGCTCTCTGGAAACACCATATATTTT.

The CDR3 DNA is TGTGCCAGCAGCATCCACCCCCGGAACACTGAAGCTTTCTTT. It is translated as CASSIHPRNTEAFF. J is TRBJ1-1 and V is TRBV7-2; D is uncertain. Trimming cost V 5 bases and J 1 base, with 11 bases left between them. Per the germline V gene, CDR1 is SGHTA and CDR2 is FQGNSA. The CDR3 consists of 14 residues.

This rearrangement joins TRBV5-6 to TRBJ1-6; 8 nucleotides line up with TRBD1. Unmatched junction bases numbered 5, after V lost 5 bases and J lost 7 bases. The CDR3 length is 14 residues. The germline V gene has CDR1 SGHDT and CDR2 YYEEEE. This chain's CDR3 is CASRGTGVNSPLHF. CDR3 coding DNA: TGTGCCAGCAGGGGGACAGGCGTAAATTCACCCCTCCACTTT.

The rearrangement uses TRBV6-6 and TRBJ2-7; D is unresolved. This CDR3 is built from 12 residues. Trimming shortened V by 7 bases and J by 7 bases, and 14 bases separated the two germline ends. Looked up from germline, CDR1 is MNHNY and CDR2 is SVGAGI (reference sequence). CDR3 in amino acids: CASTRPEDEQYF. The CDR3 nucleotides read TGTGCCAGCACTCGCCCCGAGGATGAGCAGTACTTC.

The chain couples TRBV4-1 to TRBJ2-7; 8 nucleotides align to TRBD1. V trimming: 3 bases; J trimming: 6 bases; junction bases outside the gene matches: 7. Germline V gene data show CDR1 as MGHRA and CDR2 as YSYEKL. The CDR3 has 14 amino acids. The CDR3 sequence: CASSHEGQAFEQYF. In DNA form, the CDR3 reads TGCGCCAGCAGCCACGAGGGACAGGCCTTCGAGCAGTACTTC.

The chain uses TRBV13 and TRBJ1-2; D gene ambiguous. Trimming shortened V by 0 bases and J by 2 bases, and 13 bases separated the two germline ends. The CDR3 is 16 amino acids. Germline-derived CDR1 and CDR2 are PRHDT and FYEKMQ (reference sequence). The DNA of the CDR3 is TGTGCCAGCAGCTTAGGTCTCCGGGAGCTCAACTATGGCTACACCTTC. Protein sequence: CASSLGLRELNYGYTF. The full variable domain, with the rest looked up from reference TRBV13 and TRBJ1-2, is AAGVIQSPRHLIKEKRETATLKCYPIPRHDTVYWYQQGPGQDPQFLISFYEKMQSDKGSIPDRFSAQQFSDYHSELNMSSLELGDSALYFCASSLGLRELNYGYTFGSGTRLTVV.

This chain joins TRBV3-1 (or the pseudogene TRBV3-2) and TRBJ1-1; D might be TRBD1 (5 bases). This CDR3 comprises 15 residues. Germline lookup yields CDR1 LGHDT and CDR2 YNNKEL (reference sequence). The V and J ends lost 1 base and 4 bases respectively, with 13 bases between them. DNA for the CDR3: TGTGCCAGCAGCCAAGGAGCAGGGCCGGGCACTGAAGCTTTCTTT. This codes for CASSQGAGPGTEAFF.

The chain uses TRBV5-1 and TRBJ1-2; the D is unclear. The V gene lost 7 bases and the J gene lost 4 bases, with 14 bases spanning the gap. The CDR3 loop spans 13 amino acids. Germline loops: CDR1 SGHRS, CDR2 YFSETQ. CDR3 amino acids: CASSEASSYGYTF. CDR3 bases: TGCGCCAGCTCTGAGGCTAGTTCCTATGGCTACACCTTC.

The V and J genes are TRBV2 and TRBJ1-2, with 8 bases identical to TRBD1. Germline V gene lookup returns CDR1 SNHLY and CDR2 FYNNEI. Losses at the gene ends were 3 bases for V and 8 bases for J; bases not matched to a gene: 5. The CDR3 runs to 13 residues. CDR3 protein: CASSEDRVGGYTF. CDR3 nucleotides: TGTGCCAGCAGTGAGGACAGGGTGGGCGGCTACACCTTC.

This chain joins TRBV12-3 or TRBV12-4 and TRBJ2-7; 9 nucleotides agree with TRBD1. This CDR3 is 13 amino acids long. V trimming: 6 bases; J trimming: 5 bases; junction bases outside the gene matches: 5. The CDR3 protein is CASRTTGGDEQYF. Written as DNA, the CDR3 is TGTGCCAGCAGGACGACAGGGGGTGACGAGCAGTACTTC.

The rearrangement joins TRBV11-2 to TRBJ2-7; 7 bases match TRBD1. V lost 4 bases to trimming and J lost 2 bases; unmatched junction nucleotides: 2. The CDR3 runs 13 residues. Looked up from germline, CDR1 is SGHAT and CDR2 is FQNNGV. This CDR3 reads CASSSTGTYEQYF. The CDR3 bases are TGTGCCAGCAGCTCGACAGGGACCTACGAGCAGTACTTC.

The J gene is TRBJ1-6, the V gene TRBV6-5; D perhaps matches TRBD1 (6 bases). CDR1 and CDR2 (germline): MNHEY, SVGAGI. The CDR3 length is 14 residues. V was cut by 8 bases and J by 5 bases, with 13 bases left in between. CDR3 in DNA: TGTGCCAGCCGCGAGGGGGTCGATAATTCACCCCTCCACTTT. Translated, it gives CASREGVDNSPLHF.

This chain uses TRBV28 with TRBJ2-7; TRBD2 matches 10 bases. V gave up 9 bases and J gave up 0 bases; unmatched junction bases: 2. The germline gives CDR1 MDHEN, CDR2 SYDVKM. The CDR3 consists of 13 residues. The CDR3 sequence: CASLAGASYEQYF. DNA for the CDR3: TGTGCCAGTCTAGCGGGGGCCTCCTACGAGCAGTACTTC.

The V gene is TRBV19, the J gene TRBJ2-2; TRBD1 might be the D (5 bases). The germline V gene has CDR1 LNHDA and CDR2 SQIVND (reference sequence). Trimming removed 5 bases at V and 1 base at J, with 8 bases between. There are 14 residues in the CDR3. DNA of the CDR3: TGTGCCAGTAGTTGGGGCGGGAACACCGGGGAGCTGTTTTTT. This codes for CASSWGGNTGELFF.

The V call is TRBV4-2, the J call TRBJ2-3, with TRBD2 identical over 13 bases. Trimming took 3 bases from V and 1 from J; bases not matched to a gene: 1. From germline, CDR1 is LGHNA and CDR2 YNFKEQ. The CDR3 runs to 16 residues. CDR3 in amino acids: CASSQGTSGGTDTQYF. CDR3 DNA: TGTGCCAGCAGCCAGGGGACTAGCGGGGGCACAGATACGCAGTATTTT.

This CDR3 is CASSQGRYQETQYF. DNA for the CDR3: TGCGCCAGCAGCCAAGGAAGGTACCAAGAGACCCAGTACTTC. The chain is built from TRBV4-1 and TRBJ2-5; the D is unclear. CDR3 length: 14 amino acids. Germline lookup yields CDR1 MGHRA and CDR2 YSYEKL. V dropped 1 base and J dropped 0 bases, with 6 bases sitting between them.

The rearrangement uses TRBV6-2 or TRBV6-3 and TRBJ2-1, with D possibly being TRBD1 or TRBD2 (5 bases each). V lost 2 bases and J lost 3, with 17 bases in between. The CDR3 totals 17 residues. CDR1 is MNHEY, CDR2 SVGEGT, per germline. CDR3: CASSYDLGRAGYNEQFF. CDR3 DNA: TGTGCCAGCAGTTACGATCTAGGCAGGGCGGGCTACAATGAGCAGTTCTTC.

J is TRBJ1-1 and V is TRBV19; D ambiguous. Germline CDR1 and CDR2: LNHDA and SQIVND (reference sequence). The CDR3 totals 14 residues. Between the trimmed V and J ends, which lost 10 bases and 2 bases, there was a span of 17 bases. The CDR3 region is CATNDAGYNTEAFF. DNA for the CDR3: TGTGCCACCAACGACGCCGGGTACAACACTGAAGCTTTCTTT.

The chain joins TRBV10-1 to TRBJ2-1; D is unclear. The CDR3 consists of 16 residues. The germline CDR1 and CDR2 sequences are WNHNN and SYGVQD (reference sequence). Between the trimmed V and J ends, which lost 0 bases and 4 bases, there was a span of 13 bases. CDR3 amino acids: CASSESFVSPYNEQFF. The CDR3 coding sequence is TGCGCCAGCAGTGAGTCTTTTGTATCCCCTTACAATGAGCAGTTCTTC.

The chain joins TRBV6-2 or TRBV6-3 to TRBJ2-3, with TRBD2 matching over 9 bases. The CDR3 is 15 amino acids. Per germline, CDR1 MNHEY and CDR2 SVGEGT. Losses at the gene ends were 5 bases for V and 7 bases for J; bases not matched to a gene: 10. The CDR3 protein is CASSVGGGVMNTQYF. The CDR3 DNA sequence: TGTGCCAGCAGTGTAGGCGGGGGGGTAATGAATACGCAGTATTTT.

The chain recombines TRBV5-4 with TRBJ1-1, with a weak D call TRBD1 (5 bases). Germline V gene lookup returns CDR1 SGHNT and CDR2 YYREEE (reference sequence). This CDR3 has 13 amino acids. Between the trimmed V and J ends, which lost 0 bases and 5 bases, there was a span of 8 bases. CDR3 DNA sequence: TGTGCCAGCAGCTTGGCCGAGGGGACTGAAGCTTTCTTT. Translation gives CASSLAEGTEAFF.

This clone was observed a single time. The V call is TRBV7-9, the J call TRBJ2-1; 7 positions agree with TRBD2. This CDR3 is built from 16 residues. The germline V gene encodes CDR1 SEHNR and CDR2 FQNEAQ (reference sequence). V was pared by 2 bases and J by 1 base, with 5 bases of the junction left unmatched. CDR3 sequence reads: CASSLWLAVSYNEQFF. The CDR3 bases are TGTGCCAGCAGCTTATGGCTAGCGGTTTCCTACAATGAGCAGTTCTTC. Supplemented by reference TRBV7-9 and TRBJ2-1, the full variable domain reads DTGVSQNPRHKITKRGQNVTFRCDPISEHNRLYWYRQTLGQGPEFLTYFQNEAQLEKSRLLSDRFSAERPKGSFSTLEIQRTEQGDSAMYLCASSLWLAVSYNEQFFGPGTRLTVL.

This clone was found a few times. The chain links TRBV12-5 to TRBJ2-2; no clear D gene. This CDR3 comprises 13 residues. Germline V gene sequence: CDR1 LGHNT, CDR2 FRNRAP. V shed 1 base and J shed 11 bases, with 11 bases lying between them. This CDR3 reads CASGLAGPTELFF. The DNA of the CDR3 is TGTGCTAGTGGTTTGGCCGGACCGACAGAGCTGTTTTTT.

The chain combines TRBV6-5 with TRBJ2-5, with 9 bases fitting TRBD1. V trimming: 6 bases; J trimming: 5 bases; junction bases outside the gene matches: 7. The CDR3 loop spans 14 amino acids. Germline assignment: CDR1 MNHEY and CDR2 SVGAGI. For the CDR3, the DNA is TGTGCCAGCAGCCCGGGACAGGGTTGGGAGACCCAGTACTTC. Protein sequence: CASSPGQGWETQYF.

The gene calls are TRBV30 and TRBJ1-2, with D unresolved. This CDR3 region has 13 residues. Trimming removed 8 bases at V and 8 bases at J, with 21 bases between. The germline gives CDR1 GTSNPN, CDR2 SVGIG (reference sequence). In DNA, the CDR3 is TGTGCCCAAGCATGGGGTTACACGGTGGGCTACACCTTC. Its translation is CAQAWGYTVGYTF.

This clone has a single count. The gene calls are TRBV5-1 and TRBJ2-5, with TRBD2 matching over 14 bases. This CDR3 has 17 residues. The germline gives CDR1 SGHRS, CDR2 YFSETQ. Trimming took 0 bases from V and 5 from J; bases not matched to a gene: 6. Here the CDR3 DNA reads TGCGCCAGCAGCTTGGGGACTAGCGGGGGGCCTGTGGAGACCCAGTACTTC. This codes for CASSLGTSGGPVETQYF.

V usage is TRBV15 and J usage is TRBJ2-5; unclear D gene. V lost 0 bases and J lost 1, with 9 bases in between. Germline assignment: CDR1 LNHNV and CDR2 YYDKDF (reference sequence). There are 15 residues in the CDR3. CDR3 loop: CATSRDRGVQETQYF. The CDR3 DNA sequence: TGTGCCACCAGCAGAGATAGAGGAGTCCAAGAGACCCAGTACTTC. Full variable domain (outside the CDR3, taken from reference TRBV15 and TRBJ2-5): DAMVIQNPRYQVTQFGKPVTLSCSQTLNHNVMYWYQQKSSQAPKLLFHYYDKDFNNEADTPDNFQSRRPNTSFCFLDIRSPGLGDTAMYLCATSRDRGVQETQYFGPGTRLLVL.